This TCR beta chain was identified in a study of Graves' ophthalmopathy and Graves' hyperthyroidism. The overall study: Stable hyperthyroidism denotes an absence of ophthalmopathy throughout 18 months of follow-up. Overall study findings and caveats: Blood samples also showed most expanded thyroid clonotypes exceeding 0.001 frequency.

Amplification from RNA transcripts yielded the TCR beta CDR3 regions. RT-PCR in the first round used HTBI primers; a second-round multiplex PCR followed. TCRdb reprocessed the multiplex PCR reads with MiXCR, giving one entry per CDR3 protein. The profile covers over a million distinct CDR3 sequences, with 36% appearing a single time and roughly 11% taken by the ten largest. V was shortened by 6 bases and J by 9 bases, with 17 bases between the two germline ends. Germline V gene data show CDR1 as ENHRY and CDR2 as SYGVKD. The CDR3 contains 13 residues. Establishment of the diagnosis relied upon clinical symptoms, serum thyroxine, TRAb, thyroid ultrasound and orbital computed tomography. Concerning this clonotype itself: Its antigen is currently unknown.

What was sequenced was peripheral blood or thyroid tissue (not recorded which). The sequence derives from an adult man with Graves' hyperthyroidism. The chain combines TRBV10-3 with TRBJ2-5; D perhaps matches TRBD2 (5 bases). CDR3 DNA sequence: TGTGCCATCAGCGGTAACCGGGATCAGCCCCAGTACTTC. It yields the protein CAISGNRDQPQYF.